Shown below are 2 T cell receptor beta chains from a single sample sequenced in a study of T cell responses to AZD1222 COVID-19 vaccine. Repertoires were generated with immunoSEQ multiplex PCR, while TCRdb's copy carries only in-frame clones and drops some. The table shows about 130,000 clones, with around nine tenths occurring only once. This specimen consisted of peripheral blood, obtained on day 0 of AZD1222 vaccination. These receptors all come from an adult in good health.

This clone has only a few counts. This chain connects TRBV6-5 to TRBJ2-1; D ambiguous. Germline values: CDR1 MNHEY, CDR2 SVGAGI. The germline V and J ends were trimmed by 0 bases and 0 bases, with 6 bases remaining between them. The CDR3 covers 15 residues. This CDR3 reads CASSYSRISYNEQFF. DNA for the CDR3: TGTGCCAGCAGTTACTCGAGGATCTCCTACAATGAGCAGTTCTTC.

J is TRBJ1-2 and V is TRBV7-2; a weak D match, TRBD1 (6 bases). V lost 1 base and J 0 bases, leaving 12 bases between the germline ends. The CDR3 is 16 residues long. CDR1 and CDR2 (germline): SGHTA, FQGNSA. In nucleotides, the CDR3 is TGTGCCAGCAGCTTAGGGGGGGGCAGGTCTAACTATGGCTACACCTTC. Protein: CASSLGGGRSNYGYTF.